This TCR beta chain was profiled in a study of early T cells in non-severe SARS-CoV-2 infection. Study context: The chains were unpaired, and the sequenced material was bulk RNA from unsorted whole blood.

V gave up 5 bases and J gave up 7 bases, with 9 bases separating them. Germline values: CDR1 SGHVS, CDR2 FQNEAQ. The CDR3 contains 13 residues. Study-level results: VDJdb matches were skewed toward anti-spike CD8 T cell responses.

Unique molecular identifiers were affixed to single, distinct cDNA molecules. TCRdb re-derived calls from the 5' RACE reads in MiXCR, one entry per CDR3 protein. The sample shows around 33,000 distinct CDR3 sequences, 5.8% of them seen only once. On this clonotype: Its cognate antigen is unknown.

The TCR originated in an adult who was a healthcare worker with PCR-confirmed SARS-CoV-2 infection or an uninfected control (not recorded which). The chain has TRBV7-8 and TRBJ1-6; D is unclear. Sequencing was done on a sample of whole blood. Here the CDR3 DNA reads TGTGCCAGCAGCCCGGATCCCAATTCACCCCTCCACTTT. Residues: CASSPDPNSPLHF.